This T cell receptor (beta chain) was sequenced for a study of T cells in Graves' hyperthyroidism and ophthalmopathy. This clonotype was detected ten times or more. Amplified TCR beta CDR3 regions derived from RNA transcripts. RT-PCR in the first round (using the HTBI primer set) targeted the TCR CDR3. A single record per CDR3 protein comes from TCRdb applying MiXCR to the multiplex PCR reads. Seen here are 300,000 to 400,000 distinct CDR3 sequences, approximately 15% observed once, and the top ten hold approximately 11%. Germline V lookup: CDR1 SGHVS, CDR2 FNYEAQ. The CDR3 is 18 amino acids. V dropped 0 bases and J dropped 1; count of bases not matched to a gene: 10.

The origin of this receptor is a woman aged 60-70 years with Graves' hyperthyroidism. The sequencing sample was made of blood. The genes are TRBV7-6 and TRBJ2-5, with TRBD2 identical over 8 bases. CDR3 residues: CASSLALREGLFQETQYF. In DNA form, the CDR3 reads TGTGCCAGCAGCTTAGCGCTTCGGGAGGGCCTTTTCCAAGAGACCCAGTACTTC.